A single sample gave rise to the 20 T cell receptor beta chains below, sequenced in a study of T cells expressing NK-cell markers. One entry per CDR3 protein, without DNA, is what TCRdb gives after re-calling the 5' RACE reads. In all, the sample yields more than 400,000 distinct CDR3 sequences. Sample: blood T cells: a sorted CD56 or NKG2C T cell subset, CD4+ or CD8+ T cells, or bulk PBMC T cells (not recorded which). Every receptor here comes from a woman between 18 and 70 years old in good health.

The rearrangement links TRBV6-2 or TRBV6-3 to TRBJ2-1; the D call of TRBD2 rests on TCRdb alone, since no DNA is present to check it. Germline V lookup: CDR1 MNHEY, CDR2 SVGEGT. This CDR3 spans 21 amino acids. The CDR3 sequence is CASSYSPNYGGRAGSYNEQFF.

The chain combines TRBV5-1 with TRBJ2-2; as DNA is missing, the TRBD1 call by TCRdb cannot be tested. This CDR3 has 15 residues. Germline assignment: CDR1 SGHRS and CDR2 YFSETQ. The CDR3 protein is CASSLRGENTGELFF. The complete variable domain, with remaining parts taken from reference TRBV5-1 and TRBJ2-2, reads KAGVTQTPRYLIKTRGQQVTLSCSPISGHRSVSWYQQTPGQGLQFLFEYFSETQRNKGNFPGRFSGRQFSNSRSEMNVSTLELGDSALYLCASSLRGENTGELFFGEGSRLTVL.

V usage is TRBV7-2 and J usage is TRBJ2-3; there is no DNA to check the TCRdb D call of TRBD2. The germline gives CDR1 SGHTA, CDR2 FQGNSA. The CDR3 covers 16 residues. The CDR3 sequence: CASSLSSGGNTDTQYF.

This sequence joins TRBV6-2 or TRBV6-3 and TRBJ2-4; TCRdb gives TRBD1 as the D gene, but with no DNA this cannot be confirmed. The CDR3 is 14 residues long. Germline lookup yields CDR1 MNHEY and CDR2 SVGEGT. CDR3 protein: CATYRTGAKNIQYF.

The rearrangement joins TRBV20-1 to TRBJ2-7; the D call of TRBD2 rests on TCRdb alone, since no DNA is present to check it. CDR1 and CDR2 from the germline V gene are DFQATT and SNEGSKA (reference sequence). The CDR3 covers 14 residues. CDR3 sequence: CSATSGTSVYEQYF.

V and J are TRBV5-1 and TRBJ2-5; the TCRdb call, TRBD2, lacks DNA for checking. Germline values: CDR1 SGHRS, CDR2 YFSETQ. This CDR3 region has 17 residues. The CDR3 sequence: CASSLGLSGGLQETQYF.

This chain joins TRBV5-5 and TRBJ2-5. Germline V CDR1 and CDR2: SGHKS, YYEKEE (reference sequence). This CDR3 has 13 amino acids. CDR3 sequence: CASSLPYQETQYF.

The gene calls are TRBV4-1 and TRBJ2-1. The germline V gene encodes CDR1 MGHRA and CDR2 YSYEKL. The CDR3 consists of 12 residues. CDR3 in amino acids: CASSQDTNEQFF.

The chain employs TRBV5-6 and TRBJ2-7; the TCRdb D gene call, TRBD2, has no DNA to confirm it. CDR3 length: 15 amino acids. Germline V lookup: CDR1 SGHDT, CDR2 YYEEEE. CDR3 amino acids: CASSMTSGRTYEQYF.

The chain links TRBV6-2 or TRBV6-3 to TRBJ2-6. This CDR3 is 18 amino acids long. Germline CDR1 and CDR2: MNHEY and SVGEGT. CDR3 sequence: CASSYPIHRLSGANVLTF.

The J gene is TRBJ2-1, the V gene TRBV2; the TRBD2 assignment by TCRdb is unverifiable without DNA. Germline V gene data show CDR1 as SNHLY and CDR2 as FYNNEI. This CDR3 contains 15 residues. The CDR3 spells CASSGGRASQNEQFF.

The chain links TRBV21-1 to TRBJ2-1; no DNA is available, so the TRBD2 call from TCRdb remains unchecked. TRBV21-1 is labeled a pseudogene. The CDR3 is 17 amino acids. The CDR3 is CASSKEGPSGDYNEQFF.

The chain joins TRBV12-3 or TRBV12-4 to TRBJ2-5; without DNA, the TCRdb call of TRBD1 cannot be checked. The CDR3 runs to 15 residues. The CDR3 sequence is CASSLGPGGGETQYF.

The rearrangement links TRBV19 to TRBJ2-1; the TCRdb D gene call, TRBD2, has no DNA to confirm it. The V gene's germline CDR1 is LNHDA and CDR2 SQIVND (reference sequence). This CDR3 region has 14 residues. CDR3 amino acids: CASSMGGRANEQFF.

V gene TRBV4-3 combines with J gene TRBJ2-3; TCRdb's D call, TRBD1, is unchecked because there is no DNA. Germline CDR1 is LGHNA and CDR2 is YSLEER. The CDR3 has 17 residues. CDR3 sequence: CASSQDRRSWGADTQYF.

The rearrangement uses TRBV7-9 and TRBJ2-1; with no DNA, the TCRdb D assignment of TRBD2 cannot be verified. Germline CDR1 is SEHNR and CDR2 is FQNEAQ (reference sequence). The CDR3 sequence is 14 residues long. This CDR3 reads CASSLAAAGGEQFF.

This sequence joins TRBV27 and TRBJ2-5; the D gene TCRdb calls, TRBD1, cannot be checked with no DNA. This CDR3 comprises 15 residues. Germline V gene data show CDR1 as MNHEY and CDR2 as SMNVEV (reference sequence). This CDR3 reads CASSLLGGYQETQYF.

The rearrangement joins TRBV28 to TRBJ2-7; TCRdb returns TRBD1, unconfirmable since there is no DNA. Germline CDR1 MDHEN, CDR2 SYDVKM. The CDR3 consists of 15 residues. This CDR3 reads CASIPAWDIPYEQYF.

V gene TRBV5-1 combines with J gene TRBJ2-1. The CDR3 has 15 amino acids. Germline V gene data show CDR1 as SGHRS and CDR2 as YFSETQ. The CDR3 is CASSLAVGSVNEQFF.

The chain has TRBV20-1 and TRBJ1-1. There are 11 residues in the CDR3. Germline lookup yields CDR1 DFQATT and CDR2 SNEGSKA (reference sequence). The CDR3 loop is CSAGRGPEAFF.